The 15 T cell receptor beta chains presented below share a single source sample, sequenced in a study of PD-L1 blockade in urothelial cancer. Specified time point: peripheral blood 6 weeks after treatment start. The table came from immunoSEQ multiplex PCR; TCRdb's copy has only in-frame clones and leaves some out. The sample consists of about 45,000 clones, less than 95% of them appearing once. The starting material was PBMCs, obtained around atezolizumab (anti-PD-L1) treatment. The receptors were sampled from a man aged 70 or older with urothelial cancer.

CDR3 sequence (DNA): TGTGCCAGCAGCTTAATCAGGGGGACCGGGGAGCTGTTTTTT. Its translation: CASSLIRGTGELFF. The chain combines TRBV5-6 with TRBJ2-2; 7 nucleotides match TRBD1. With 2 bases clipped from V and 5 bases from J, the junction kept 3 bases outside the gene matches. CDR1 and CDR2 from the germline V gene are SGHDT and YYEEEE. The CDR3 extends over 14 amino acids.

J is TRBJ1-5 and V is TRBV6-1; 8 bases fit TRBD1. CDR1 and CDR2 (germline): MNHNS, SASEGT. The CDR3 is made up of 14 amino acids. V shed 4 bases, J shed 4 bases, and the junction held 3 bases outside the gene matches. The CDR3 bases are TGTGCCAGCAGTGCTACAGGGGGGAATCAGCCCCAGCATTTT. The encoded protein is CASSATGGNQPQHF.

CDR3 DNA: TGCGCCAGCAGCTTGGATACGGGAGCAACCGTGGAGACCCAGTACTTC. It codes for CASSLDTGATVETQYF. V and J are TRBV5-1 and TRBJ2-5, with D perhaps TRBD2 (6 bases). V was clipped by 0 bases and J by 5 bases, with 17 bases between them. CDR3 length: 16 amino acids. The germline gives CDR1 SGHRS, CDR2 YFSETQ.

The chain couples TRBV27 to TRBJ2-1; perhaps TRBD2 as D (5 bases). The CDR3 extends over 15 amino acids. The V end was cut by 5 bases, the J end by 4 bases, with 15 bases between. Germline CDR1 is MNHEY and CDR2 is SMNVEV (reference sequence). This CDR3 is CASSLKKRGYNEQFF. CDR3 in DNA: TGTGCCAGCAGTCTAAAGAAGAGAGGGTACAATGAGCAGTTCTTC.

This chain uses TRBV10-3 with TRBJ2-3, with TRBD2 identical over 12 bases. Germline CDR1 is ENHRY and CDR2 is SYGVKD. This CDR3 has 15 amino acids. The V and J ends lost 10 bases and 1 base, in that order; junction bases with no gene match: 6. The CDR3 spells CATGRLAGGTDTQYF. CDR3 bases: TGTGCCACCGGAAGACTAGCGGGAGGCACAGATACGCAGTATTTT.

This chain links TRBV5-4 with TRBJ1-2; no clear D gene. V lost 10 bases to trimming and J lost 2 bases, with 15 bases between them. The CDR3 contains 13 residues. Germline V gene lookup returns CDR1 SGHNT and CDR2 YYREEE (reference sequence). In DNA, the CDR3 is TGTGCCGGAGGGTCGACGGCCAACTATGGCTACACCTTC. Its protein product is CAGGSTANYGYTF.

In its sample, this clone was seen once. The rearrangement uses TRBV9 and TRBJ2-3, with no clear D. Germline lookup yields CDR1 SGDLS and CDR2 YYNGEE. The CDR3 consists of 15 residues. Trimming removed 0 bases from V and 3 bases from J, with 11 bases in between. The CDR3 DNA sequence: TGTGCCAGCAGCGTAGGGTCTCGACTGACAGATACGCAGTATTTT. Amino acids: CASSVGSRLTDTQYF. The variable domain in full, completed from reference TRBV9 and TRBJ2-3, reads DSGVTQTPKHLITATGQRVTLRCSPRSGDLSVYWYQQSLDQGLQFLIQYYNGEERAKGNILERFSAQQFPDLHSELNLSSLELGDSALYFCASSVGSRLTDTQYFGPGTRLTVL.

The J gene is TRBJ2-6, the V gene TRBV5-1; D may be TRBD1 (5 bases). Germline values: CDR1 SGHRS, CDR2 YFSETQ. The CDR3 covers 15 residues. Trimming pared 1 base from V and 2 bases from J, leaving 7 bases between. The CDR3: CASSLQGTGANVLTF. The CDR3 coding sequence is TGCGCCAGCAGCTTGCAGGGTACTGGGGCCAACGTCCTGACTTTC.

This clone was detected a few times. The J gene is TRBJ2-1, the V gene TRBV10-2; 13 nucleotides align to TRBD2. The trim removed 4 bases at V and 4 bases at J, leaving 7 bases unmatched. The length of the CDR3 is 17 residues. Germline V gene lookup returns CDR1 WSHSY and CDR2 SAAADI. CDR3 residues: CASSVGLAGTRYNEQFF. Here the CDR3 DNA reads TGCGCCAGCAGTGTGGGACTAGCGGGAACTAGGTACAATGAGCAGTTCTTC.

The rearrangement links TRBV5-1 to TRBJ1-3, with 9 bases identical to TRBD1. From germline, CDR1 is SGHRS and CDR2 YFSETQ. With V trimmed by 0 bases and J by 2 bases, 6 bases remained unmatched. The CDR3 consists of 17 residues. The chain's CDR3 is CASSLGPGQGTGNTIYF. The CDR3 DNA reads TGCGCCAGCAGCTTGGGGCCGGGACAGGGCACTGGAAACACCATATATTTT.

The chain has TRBV9 and TRBJ2-7; 7 nucleotides align to TRBD1. V gave up 0 bases and J gave up 3 bases; unmatched junction bases: 6. CDR1 and CDR2 from the germline V gene are SGDLS and YYNGEE. The CDR3 contains 15 residues. This chain's CDR3 is CASSVGQGNFYEQYF. The CDR3 region has the DNA TGTGCCAGCAGCGTAGGACAGGGTAACTTCTACGAGCAGTACTTC.

Only a few counts were recorded for this clone. The V and J genes are TRBV18 and TRBJ2-3, with TRBD2 matching 14 bases. V shed 3 bases and J 3 bases; nucleotides not matched to a gene: 5. This CDR3 is built from 17 residues. Germline assignment: CDR1 KGHSH and CDR2 LQKENI. The CDR3 region has the DNA TGTGCCAGCTCACCTGGGACTAGCGGGAGAGGTACAGATACGCAGTATTTT. Amino acid sequence: CASSPGTSGRGTDTQYF.

The CDR3 protein is CASSATGTGTTGELFF. In nucleotides, the CDR3 is TGTGCCAGCAGTGCCACCGGGACAGGGACCACCGGGGAGCTGTTTTTT. The genes are TRBV6-4 and TRBJ2-2; 9 nucleotides agree with TRBD1. CDR1 and CDR2 (germline): MRHNA, SNTAGT. V dropped 4 bases and J dropped 4; count of bases not matched to a gene: 7. The CDR3 spans 16 residues.

This chain uses TRBV7-6 with TRBJ2-7; TRBD2 aligns across 12 bases. The length of the CDR3 is 15 residues. The junction had 4 bases not matched to a gene; V was cut back by 1 base and J by 6 bases. Germline V gene data show CDR1 as SGHVS and CDR2 as FNYEAQ. The CDR3 region has the DNA TGTGCCAGCAGCTTAGGGACTAGCGGGACAGGCGAGCAGTACTTC. It translates to CASSLGTSGTGEQYF.

The V and J genes are TRBV5-1 and TRBJ1-4; D is unresolved. Germline loops: CDR1 SGHRS, CDR2 YFSETQ. V shed 4 bases and J shed 7 bases, with 8 bases lying between them. The CDR3 is 12 amino acids. The CDR3 DNA follows: TGCGCCAGCAGCCGGTCGAGTGAAAAACTGTTTTTT. Its protein product is CASSRSSEKLFF.